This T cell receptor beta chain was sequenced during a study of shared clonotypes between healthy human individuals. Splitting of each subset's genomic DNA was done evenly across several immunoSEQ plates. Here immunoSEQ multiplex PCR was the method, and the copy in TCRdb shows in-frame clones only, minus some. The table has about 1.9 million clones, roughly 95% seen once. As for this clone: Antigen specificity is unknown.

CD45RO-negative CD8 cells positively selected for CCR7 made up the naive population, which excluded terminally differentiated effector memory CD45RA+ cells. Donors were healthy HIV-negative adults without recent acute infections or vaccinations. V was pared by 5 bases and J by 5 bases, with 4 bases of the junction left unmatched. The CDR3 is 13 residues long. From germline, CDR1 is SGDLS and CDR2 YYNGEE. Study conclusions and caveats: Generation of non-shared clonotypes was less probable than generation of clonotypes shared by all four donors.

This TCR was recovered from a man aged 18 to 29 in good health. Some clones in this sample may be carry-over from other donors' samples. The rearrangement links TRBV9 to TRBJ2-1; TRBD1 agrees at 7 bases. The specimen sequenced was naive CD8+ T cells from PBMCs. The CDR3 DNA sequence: TGTGCCAGCAGGGCAACAGGGGACAATGAGCAGTTCTTC. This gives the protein CASRATGDNEQFF.